This TCR beta chain was retrieved from a study of PD-L1 blockade in urothelial cancer. Whole-study context: Atezolizumab (1,200 mg intravenously every 3 weeks) began around 2014 for patients. Male sex and bladder-origin urothelial cancer characterized twenty-five of the 29 patients.

Time point here: pretreatment peripheral blood. TCRdb's table, derived via immunoSEQ multiplex PCR, lists solely in-frame clones and lacks some. The table has more than 35,000 clones, over 80% seen once. This sample comprised PBMCs, obtained around atezolizumab (anti-PD-L1) treatment. The clonotype was recovered from a man older than 75 with urothelial cancer.

The CDR3 sequence: CASSYGAGGRETQYF. CDR3 DNA sequence: TGTGCCAGCAGTTACGGGGCGGGAGGACGGGAGACCCAGTACTTC. This rearrangement joins TRBV6-6 to TRBJ2-5, with TRBD2 matching 8 bases. The CDR3 runs to 15 residues. V dropped 2 bases and J dropped 5; count of bases not matched to a gene: 7. The V gene's germline CDR1 is MNHNY and CDR2 SVGAGI (reference sequence).